Included here is one T cell receptor beta chain sequence, with context. Its antigen is unknown. The data were obtained in a study of blood T cells in healthy people across ages. Findings of the study overall: It was the long-lived donors that had more naive CD4+ cells and higher diversity than aged donors. No conclusive comparison of naive versus antigen-experienced cells was possible with unsorted PBMCs. With age, beta diversity per million T cells declined roughly linearly, significantly by approximately 40.

Using a J-beta primer mix together with a sample-barcoded 5' primer, a second PCR was run for about 6 to 12 cycles. At least 3 million CDR3-containing paired-end reads were obtained per sample. MiXCR was run by TCRdb on the 5' RACE reads, yielding one entry per CDR3 protein. The sample contains approximately 1.5 million distinct CDR3 sequences, roughly 43% of which appear only once. Germline V gives CDR1 DFQATT, CDR2 SNEGSKA (reference sequence). V was cut by 3 bases and J by 3 bases, with 11 bases left in between. This CDR3 comprises 13 residues. Specimen: blood. The sequence derives from a woman younger than 30 in good health. V gene TRBV20-1 combines with J gene TRBJ1-2, with D perhaps matching TRBD1 (6 bases). The CDR3 spells CSASIEGDYGYTF. CDR3 nucleotide sequence: TGCAGTGCTAGCATAGAGGGGGACTATGGCTACACCTTC.